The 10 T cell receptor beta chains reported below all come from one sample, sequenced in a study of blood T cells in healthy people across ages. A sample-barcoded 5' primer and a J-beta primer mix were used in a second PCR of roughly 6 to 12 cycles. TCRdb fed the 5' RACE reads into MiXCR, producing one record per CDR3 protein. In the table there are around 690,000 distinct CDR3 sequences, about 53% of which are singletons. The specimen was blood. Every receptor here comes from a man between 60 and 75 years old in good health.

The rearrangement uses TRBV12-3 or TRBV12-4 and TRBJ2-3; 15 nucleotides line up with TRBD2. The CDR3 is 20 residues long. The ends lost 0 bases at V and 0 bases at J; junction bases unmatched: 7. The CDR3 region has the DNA TGTGCCAGCAGTTTAGCCCGGGGACTAGCGGGGGGCCTTAGCACAGATACGCAGTATTTT. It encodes CASSLARGLAGGLSTDTQYF.

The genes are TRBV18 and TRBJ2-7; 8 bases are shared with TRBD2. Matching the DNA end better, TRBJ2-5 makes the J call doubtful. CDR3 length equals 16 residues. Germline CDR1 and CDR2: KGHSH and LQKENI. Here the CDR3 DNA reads TGTGCCAGCTCATACGGGACTAGTTTGTATCAAGAGACCCAGTACTTC. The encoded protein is CASSYGTSLYQETQYF.

The CDR3 loop is CASSLEGTGNNEQFF. The CDR3 DNA sequence: TGCGCCAGCAGCTTGGAAGGGACAGGTAACAATGAGCAGTTCTTC. The gene calls are TRBV5-1 and TRBJ2-1, with 8 bases lining up with TRBD1. V lost 0 bases, J lost 5 bases, and 4 bases stayed unmatched. CDR1 and CDR2 from the germline V gene are SGHRS and YFSETQ. CDR3 length: 15 amino acids.

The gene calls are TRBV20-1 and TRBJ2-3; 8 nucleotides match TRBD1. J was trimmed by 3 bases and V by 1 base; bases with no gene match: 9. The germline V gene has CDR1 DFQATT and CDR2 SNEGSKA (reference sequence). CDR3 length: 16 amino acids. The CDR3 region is CSARAGAGGSTDTQYF. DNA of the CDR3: TGCAGTGCTAGAGCGGGGGCAGGGGGCTCAACAGATACGCAGTATTTT.

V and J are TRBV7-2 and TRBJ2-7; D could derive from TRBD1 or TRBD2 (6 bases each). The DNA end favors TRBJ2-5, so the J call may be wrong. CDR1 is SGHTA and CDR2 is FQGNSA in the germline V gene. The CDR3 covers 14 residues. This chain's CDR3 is CASSVTGAVETQYF. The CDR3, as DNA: TGTGCCAGCAGCGTGACGGGGGCGGTTGAGACCCAGTACTTC.

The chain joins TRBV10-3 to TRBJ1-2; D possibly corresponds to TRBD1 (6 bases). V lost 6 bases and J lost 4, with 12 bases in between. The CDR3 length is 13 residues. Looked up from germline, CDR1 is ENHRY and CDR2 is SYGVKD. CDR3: CAISLQGTYGYTF. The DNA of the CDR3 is TGTGCCATCAGCCTCCAGGGGACCTATGGCTACACCTTC.

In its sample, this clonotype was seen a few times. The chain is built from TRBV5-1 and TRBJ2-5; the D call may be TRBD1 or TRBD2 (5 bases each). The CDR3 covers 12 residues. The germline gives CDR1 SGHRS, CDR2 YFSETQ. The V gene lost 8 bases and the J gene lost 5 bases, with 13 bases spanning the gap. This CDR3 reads CARGEKEETQYF. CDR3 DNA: TGCGCCAGAGGGGAGAAGGAGGAGACCCAGTACTTC.

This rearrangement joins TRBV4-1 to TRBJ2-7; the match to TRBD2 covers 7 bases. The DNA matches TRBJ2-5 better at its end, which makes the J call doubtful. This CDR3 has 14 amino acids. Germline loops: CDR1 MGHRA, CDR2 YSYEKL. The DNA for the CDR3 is TGCGCCAGCAGCCAAGTGTGGGGGGGGGAGACCCAGTACTTC. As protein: CASSQVWGGETQYF.

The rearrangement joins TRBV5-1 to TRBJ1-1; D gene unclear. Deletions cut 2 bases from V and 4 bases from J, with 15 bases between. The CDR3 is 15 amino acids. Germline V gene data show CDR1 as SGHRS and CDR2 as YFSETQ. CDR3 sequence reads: CASSLLGVLGTEAFF. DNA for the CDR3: TGCGCCAGCAGCTTACTTGGGGTCTTGGGCACTGAAGCTTTCTTT.

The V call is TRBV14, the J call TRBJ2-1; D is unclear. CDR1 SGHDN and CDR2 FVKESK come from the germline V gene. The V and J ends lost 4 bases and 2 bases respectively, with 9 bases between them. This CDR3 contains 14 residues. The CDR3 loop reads CASSPFGAYNEQFF. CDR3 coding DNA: TGTGCCAGCAGCCCGTTTGGGGCCTACAATGAGCAGTTCTTC.